This record covers a single T cell receptor beta chain. The specificity of this receptor is unknown. A junction boundary mismatches the germline segment, possibly from a read error. CDR1 and CDR2, looked up from the germline V gene (reference sequence), are SGHAT and FQDESV. The CDR3 contains 19 residues, cysteine and phenylalanine counted. Of all the DNA, just the CDR3 is kept, 57 bases in frame from base 1. The data originate from a study of tumor-infiltrating lymphocytes in primary liver carcinoma listed by TCRdb under 2017. About the investigation overall: Hepatocellular carcinoma (four) or combined HCC and intrahepatic cholangiocarcinoma (one) was present in the five patients, who were three men and two women aged 30 to 69 years. The five patients had tumors staged T1-T3 N0M0, with maximum diameters ranging from about 4.2 to 11 cm. Each sample produced about 3.5 to 8 million productive TCRbeta reads, and read depth showed no significant difference between tissue types. For each liver tumor, the study sampled five regions along with adjacent normal tissue and blood, and applied TCRbeta repertoire sequencing, expression microarrays and whole-exome sequencing. A total of 35 specimens from 5 patients underwent TCRbeta repertoire sequencing, comprising about 25 tumor regions, 5 adjacent noncancerous liver tissues and 5 peripheral blood samples. Agilent mRNA microarray profiling was performed on the roughly 27 tumor region samples to relate TCRbeta repertoire diversity to the local molecular phenotype. Technical replicate repertoires showed high reproducibility, with mean shared-clone rates about 0.88 and correlation coefficients above 0.95. Study-wide conclusions, independent of this receptor: Compared with blood, tumors had a significantly larger share of the repertoire taken up by the top 250 clones (p = 0.039). Only the TCR beta chain was sequenced, which likely underestimates true repertoire diversity because unpaired alpha chains were not captured. With just a few patients in the study, the authors point out that the findings should be validated in a larger study. Repertoire overlap was higher between tumor regions (mean approximately 36%) than tumor-adjacent (roughly 17%) or tumor-blood (approximately 15%) pairs, consistent with antigen-driven expansion. Bulk unsorted samples precluded comparing CD4+ and CD8+ T cell repertoires. Only about 7.5-24% of top clones were found in all five regions of a tumor, suggesting spatial heterogeneity of tumor-infiltrating T cells.

A constant-region primer and ProtoScript II reverse transcriptase were used to reverse-transcribe TCRbeta-specific cDNA from 500 ng total RNA. The TCRbeta libraries were prepared through three rounds of nested multiplex PCR following a slightly modified ARM-PCR procedure. Each of the first two PCR rounds ran for about 10 cycles and used multiplex TRBV1-TRBV30 forward primers together with a Cbeta reverse primer. Sample barcodes and Illumina adapters were attached in a final 25-cycle PCR using Deep VentR polymerase. Amplicons of 200-500 bp were gel-purified with a QIAquick gel extraction kit before sequencing. TCRbeta amplicons were sequenced on an Illumina HiSeq 2500 with 250-bp paired-end reads. The authors' analysis ran thus. Trimmomatic v0.33 was used to quality-trim the reads, and FLASH v1.2.11 was used to merge paired reads so that full CDR3 sequences could be recovered. MiGEC v1.2.1b assigned V, D and J germline segments to the rearranged TCRbeta sequences. Clonotype statistics, along with Shannon-Wiener diversity indices, were calculated using VDJtools v1.0.0. To reduce sampling bias, subsequent analyses other than the diversity analysis used only the 250 most abundant clonotypes in each sample. TCRdb handled the public reads itself, with Q25 trimming in fastp and clone calling in MiXCR, and kept productive beta chains. Each record represents a unique CDR3 protein, reported with the most common genes and DNA among its rows. The V and J calls come from TCRdb's annotation, not from the publication. Across this sample there are tens of thousands of distinct CDR3 sequences, with more than 65% seen only once. The ten most abundant clones make up approximately 19% of the sample.

Without any cell sorting, total RNA and DNA were co-extracted from about 20-30 mg of bulk tissue using the AllPrep DNA/RNA mini kit. Surgical resection was performed in China between November 2015 and early 2016 on roughly 5 patients with histopathologically diagnosed primary liver carcinoma. Patients had chronic HBV infection and were treatment-naive at sampling. Five spatially separated regions were sampled per tumor: superior, inferior, left-lateral and right-lateral poles, plus the tumor centre. Histology showed that every tumor sample contained more than 80% viable tumor cells. Fresh tumor and adjacent tissue pieces were bisected; one half was stored in RNAlater at -80°C, the other sent for histology.

The sequenced sample consisted of liver tumor tissue from sampling region 1. The cell subset or site label on this specimen signifies: tumor region T1, superior pole. The chain is assembled from TRBV11-1 and TRBJ2-5; TRBD2 could be the D gene, as 5 bases match. The TCR sequence derives from a man aged 35-49 years with primary liver carcinoma and hepatitis B virus infection. The CDR3 region reads CASNPPPEVSKDFQETQYF. The bases are TGTGCCAGCAACCCGCCCCCGGAGGTCAGTAAGGACTTCCAAGAGACCCAATACTTC.